Presented here are 18 T cell receptor beta chains from one specimen sequenced in a study of blood T cell repertoires in COVID-19. Here immunoSEQ multiplex PCR was the method, and the copy in TCRdb shows in-frame clones only, minus some. The sample shows fewer than 10,000 clones, approximately 88% of them seen only once. Material: peripheral blood. The source is a human donor in a cohort sampled during active COVID-19.

The chain uses TRBV4-1 and TRBJ2-7; no clear D. Germline V lookup: CDR1 MGHRA, CDR2 YSYEKL. The CDR3 consists of 11 residues. Trimming cost V 8 bases and J 3 bases, with 8 bases left between them. This chain's CDR3 is CASGPGYEQYF. CDR3 in DNA: TGCGCCAGCGGGCCAGGCTACGAGCAGTACTTC.

This chain uses TRBV7-9 with TRBJ2-1; 8 bases line up with TRBD1. V shed 4 bases, J shed 8 bases, and the junction held 10 bases outside the gene matches. From germline, CDR1 is SEHNR and CDR2 FQNEAQ (reference sequence). The CDR3 length is 15 residues. The CDR3 loop is CASSSAGTGFHEQFF. The CDR3 DNA follows: TGTGCCAGCAGCTCCGCCGGGACAGGTTTCCATGAGCAGTTCTTC.

The chain links TRBV5-1 to TRBJ2-3; D not resolved. The CDR3 is 13 residues long. The ends were cut back, 2 bases at V and 4 bases at J, with 8 bases in the middle. Germline values: CDR1 SGHRS, CDR2 YFSETQ. CDR3 residues: CASSFIPADTQYF. The CDR3 DNA sequence: TGCGCCAGCAGCTTCATCCCGGCAGATACGCAGTATTTT.

The chain employs TRBV4-1 and TRBJ2-1; tentative D call: TRBD2 (5 bases). The ends were cut back, 1 base at V and 4 bases at J, with 11 bases in the middle. This CDR3 contains 15 residues. Germline V gene lookup returns CDR1 MGHRA and CDR2 YSYEKL. CDR3 DNA sequence: TGCGCCAGCAGCCAAGTCAAGCGGAGATACAATGAGCAGTTCTTC. Amino acids: CASSQVKRRYNEQFF.

J is TRBJ1-2 and V is TRBV4-1; D is unclear. Deletions cut 0 bases from V and 5 bases from J, with 16 bases between. Germline V lookup: CDR1 MGHRA, CDR2 YSYEKL. The CDR3 loop spans 16 amino acids. CDR3 in amino acids: CASSQDRGASAYGYTF. The DNA for the CDR3 is TGCGCCAGCAGCCAAGATCGGGGAGCGTCAGCGTATGGCTACACCTTC.

This clone was seen a single time. The chain has TRBV28 and TRBJ2-7, with 10 bases aligning to TRBD2. CDR3 length: 14 residues. V trimming: 3 bases; J trimming: 6 bases; junction bases outside the gene matches: 5. CDR1 and CDR2 (germline): MDHEN, SYDVKM. CDR3 in amino acids: CASSFVTSGSEQYF. The CDR3 coding sequence is TGTGCCAGCAGTTTTGTGACTAGCGGGTCCGAGCAGTACTTC.

This clone was observed once. The V gene is TRBV4-1, the J gene TRBJ2-5; weak D call: TRBD2 (5 bases). Germline V gene sequence: CDR1 MGHRA, CDR2 YSYEKL. This CDR3 spans 13 amino acids. The V end lost 2 bases, the J end lost 2 bases, and 6 bases lay between the germline ends. As DNA, the CDR3 is TGCGCCAGCAGCCAAAGCGGACAAGAGACCCAGTACTTC. Translation: CASSQSGQETQYF.

The chain is built from TRBV18 and TRBJ2-1, with 9 bases identical to TRBD1. The CDR3 totals 15 residues. V lost 5 bases to trimming and J lost 8 bases; unmatched junction nucleotides: 10. The germline gives CDR1 KGHSH, CDR2 LQKENI. For the CDR3, the DNA is TGTGCCAGCTCAGCAACAGGGGGCTGGACACATGAGCAGTTCTTC. Amino acids: CASSATGGWTHEQFF. Based on the CDR3 plus reference TRBV18 and TRBJ2-1, the full variable domain is NAGVMQNPRHLVRRRGQEARLRCSPMKGHSHVYWYRQLPEEGLKFMVYLQKENIIDESGMPKERFSAEFPKEGPSILRIQQVVRGDSAAYFCASSATGGWTHEQFFGPGTRLTVL.

The chain combines TRBV5-1 with TRBJ2-1; D uncertain. V was trimmed by 3 bases and J by 14 bases, leaving 15 bases between them. Germline V gives CDR1 SGHRS, CDR2 YFSETQ. This CDR3 is built from 12 residues. The CDR3 reads CASSSYYYAEFF. As DNA, the CDR3 is TGCGCCAGCAGCTCGTACTATTACGCGGAGTTCTTC.

The chain has TRBV2 and TRBJ2-1, with 7 bases fitting TRBD1. V lost 0 bases, J lost 3 bases, and 8 bases stayed unmatched. CDR1 and CDR2 from the germline V gene are SNHLY and FYNNEI. The length of the CDR3 is 17 residues. CDR3 nucleotides: TGTGCCAGCAGTGAAGCGGGACAGTGGGGCCTCTACAATGAGCAGTTCTTC. Its translation is CASSEAGQWGLYNEQFF.

The chain links TRBV15 to TRBJ2-1; D uncertain. Per the germline V gene, CDR1 is LNHNV and CDR2 is YYDKDF (reference sequence). This CDR3 is built from 12 residues. Trimming removed 2 bases at V and 10 bases at J, with 9 bases between. CDR3: CATSRPLREQFF. The DNA of the CDR3 is TGTGCCACCAGCAGACCCCTCCGGGAGCAGTTCTTC. Full variable domain (remainder filled in from reference TRBV15 and TRBJ2-1): DAMVIQNPRYQVTQFGKPVTLSCSQTLNHNVMYWYQQKSSQAPKLLFHYYDKDFNNEADTPDNFQSRRPNTSFCFLDIRSPGLGDTAMYLCATSRPLREQFFGPGTRLTVL.

This chain connects TRBV28 to TRBJ1-1; maybe TRBD1 (6 bases). The CDR3 extends over 14 amino acids. Germline V CDR1 and CDR2: MDHEN, SYDVKM. The ends were cut back, 6 bases at V and 3 bases at J, with 14 bases in the middle. CDR3 residues: CASRVFKGDTEAFF. The DNA for the CDR3 is TGTGCCAGCAGGGTATTCAAGGGGGACACTGAAGCTTTCTTT.

The chain has TRBV24-1 and TRBJ2-4; 9 bases align to TRBD1. The germline CDR1 and CDR2 sequences are KGHDR and SFDVKD. V trimming: 8 bases; J trimming: 4 bases; junction bases outside the gene matches: 8. CDR3 length equals 15 residues. In DNA form, the CDR3 reads TGTGCCACCACCCCCGGACAGGGGTTGAAAAACATTCAGTACTTC. Its protein product is CATTPGQGLKNIQYF.

This clone was counted a single time. The V and J genes are TRBV11-2 and TRBJ2-5, with a weak D call TRBD2 (6 bases). The CDR3 totals 14 residues. V gave up 7 bases and J gave up 6 bases, with 18 bases separating them. Germline V gene sequence: CDR1 SGHAT, CDR2 FQNNGV. Here the CDR3 DNA reads TGTGCCAGCACCCTTAGCCCTAGCGAGAAGACCCAGTACTTC. Amino acids: CASTLSPSEKTQYF.

CDR3 in amino acids: CASSVTVTEAFF. In DNA form, the CDR3 reads TGTGCCAGCAGTGTAACGGTCACTGAAGCTTTCTTT. V usage is TRBV2 and J usage is TRBJ1-1; no definite D call. Germline-derived CDR1 and CDR2 are SNHLY and FYNNEI. With 4 bases removed from V and 4 bases from J, the gap between germline ends came to 7 bases. The CDR3 runs to 12 residues.

This sequence joins TRBV5-6 and TRBJ2-7, with D maybe TRBD2 (5 bases). The V gene lost 0 bases and the J gene lost 6 bases, with 13 bases spanning the gap. The CDR3 is made up of 14 amino acids. Germline V gene lookup returns CDR1 SGHDT and CDR2 YYEEEE. CDR3 coding DNA: TGTGCCAGCAGCTTGGTGGAAATCAGCGGCGAGCAGTACTTC. Translating it yields CASSLVEISGEQYF.

V and J are TRBV10-3 and TRBJ2-2, with 11 bases fitting TRBD2. Per germline, CDR1 ENHRY and CDR2 SYGVKD. CDR3 length equals 16 residues. V lost 5 bases to trimming and J lost 4 bases; unmatched junction nucleotides: 6. In DNA, the CDR3 is TGTGCCATCAGTCTACCTAGCGGGAGGCGCACCGGGGAGCTGTTTTTT. Encoded protein: CAISLPSGRRTGELFF.

J is TRBJ2-1 and V is TRBV19; 9 nucleotides line up with TRBD2. Germline CDR1 reads LNHDA; CDR2 reads SQIVND (reference sequence). The CDR3 is 14 amino acids. The V and J ends lost 3 bases and 9 bases, in that order; junction bases with no gene match: 6. As DNA, the CDR3 is TGTGCCAGTAGTATTCCCATGACTAGCGGTGAGCAGTTCTTC. This sequence encodes CASSIPMTSGEQFF.